This TCR beta chain stems from a study of CD4 T cells in relation to SARS-CoV-2 and coronaviruses. Study-level background: No peptide or an HIV-1 Nef peptide pool served as negative control. Study conclusions and caveats: SARS-CoV-2-driven expansion was significantly weaker in crossreactive than monoreactive clones.

Clones were sequenced by immunoSEQ multiplex PCR, and TCRdb holds only the in-frame ones, with some missing. The profile shows almost 30,000 clones, over 75% of them singletons. Per the germline V gene, CDR1 is MNHEY and CDR2 is SVGAGI. V shed 0 bases, J shed 15 bases, and the junction held 8 bases outside the gene matches. This CDR3 has 15 amino acids. This clone was observed a handful of times. Its target is not known. Before the COVID-19 pandemic, during about 2011-2019, CD4+ T cells were taken from unexposed donors. CD4+ T cells were isolated from the cells after nine to eleven days of culture. As cell numbers allowed, unexposed-donor CD4+ T cells faced SARS-CoV-2 S/N and four cold-coronavirus spikes. On days 3 and 7, cultures got half fresh IL-2 medium.

Sequenced input: CD4+ T cells from PBMCs, cultured in vitro. This TCR came from a human donor in good health. V is TRBV6-5 and J is TRBJ2-4, with 13 bases that match TRBD2. CDR3 DNA: TGTGCCAGCAGTTACTCCCACGGACTAGCGGGGGACCTGTACTTC. It encodes CASSYSHGLAGDLYF.